This TCR beta chain was sequenced for a study of cytomegalovirus exposure and HLA in healthy donors. Study results and limitations: Using the classifier, cytomegalovirus status was reportedly diagnosed with high specificity and sensitivity.

PCR was performed using 60 Vbeta and 13 Jbeta primers. Per the study methods: Among the unique TCR beta chains that a later analysis counted, around 72 million in all, roughly 11 million were shared. Assay used: immunoSEQ multiplex PCR; TCRdb lists only in-frame clones, some missing. The DNA gave D and trimming, while V, J and clone size come from that table. This repertoire shows 75,000 to 100,000 clones, under 75% found once; its top ten account for 1.2%. A note on this clone: What it recognizes is unknown. The same CDR3 is also encoded by other DNA sequences in this sample.

Input material: PBMCs. The TCR was taken from a female donor in good health and CMV-seronegative.

CDR3 amino acids: CASSQGTGVNSPLHF. In nucleotides, the CDR3 is TGTGCCAGCAGTCAAGGGACAGGGGTTAATTCACCCCTCCACTTT. V and J are TRBV6-5 and TRBJ1-6; the match to TRBD1 covers 10 bases. CDR1 and CDR2 from the germline V gene are MNHEY and SVGAGI. V gave up 5 bases and J gave up 6 bases; unmatched junction bases: 4. The CDR3 consists of 15 residues.